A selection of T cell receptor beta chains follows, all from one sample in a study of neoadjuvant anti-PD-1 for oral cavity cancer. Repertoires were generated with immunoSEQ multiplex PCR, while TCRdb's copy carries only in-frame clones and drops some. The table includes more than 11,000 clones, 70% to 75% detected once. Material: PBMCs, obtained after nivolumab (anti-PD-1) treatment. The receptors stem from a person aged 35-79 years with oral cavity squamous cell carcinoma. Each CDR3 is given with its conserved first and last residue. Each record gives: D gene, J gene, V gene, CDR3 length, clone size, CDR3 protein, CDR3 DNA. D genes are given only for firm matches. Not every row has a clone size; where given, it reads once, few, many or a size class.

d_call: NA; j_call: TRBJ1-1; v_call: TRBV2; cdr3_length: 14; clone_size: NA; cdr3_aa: CASTKTETNTEAFF; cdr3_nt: TGTGCCAGCACCAAGACAGAGACGAACACTGAAGCTTTCTTT
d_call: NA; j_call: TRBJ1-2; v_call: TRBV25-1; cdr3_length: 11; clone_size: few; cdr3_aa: CASNYGGGYTF; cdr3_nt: TGTGCCAGCAACTATGGCGGTGGCTACACCTTC
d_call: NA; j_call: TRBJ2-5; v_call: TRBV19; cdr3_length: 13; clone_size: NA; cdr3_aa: CASRNQGTETQYF; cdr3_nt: TGTGCCAGTAGGAACCAGGGTACGGAGACCCAGTACTTC
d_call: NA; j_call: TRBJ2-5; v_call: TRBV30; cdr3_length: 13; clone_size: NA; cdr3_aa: CAWSVSGAKTQYF; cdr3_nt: TGTGCCTGGAGTGTATCGGGGGCGAAGACCCAGTACTTC
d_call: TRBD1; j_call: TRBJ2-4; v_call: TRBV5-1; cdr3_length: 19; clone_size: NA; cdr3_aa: CASSLSSSTLANRGNIQYF; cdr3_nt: TGCGCCAGCAGCTTGTCTTCATCGACTCTAGCCAACAGGGGAAACATTCAGTACTTC
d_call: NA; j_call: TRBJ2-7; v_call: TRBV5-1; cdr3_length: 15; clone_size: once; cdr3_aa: CASSLGSGPTYEQYF; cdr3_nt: TGCGCCAGCAGCTTGGGTAGCGGACCAACCTACGAGCAGTACTTC
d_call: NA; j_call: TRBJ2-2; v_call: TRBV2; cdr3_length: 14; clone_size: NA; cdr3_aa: CASSGVGGTGELFF; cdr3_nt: TGTGCCAGCAGTGGAGTTGGGGGGACCGGGGAGCTGTTTTTT
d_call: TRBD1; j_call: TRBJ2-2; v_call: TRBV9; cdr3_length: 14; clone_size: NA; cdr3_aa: CASSPRQGTGELFF; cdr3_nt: TGTGCCAGCAGCCCCAGACAGGGCACCGGGGAGCTGTTTTTT
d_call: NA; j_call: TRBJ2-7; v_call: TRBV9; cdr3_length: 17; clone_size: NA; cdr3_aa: CASSAGALGVGVYEQYF; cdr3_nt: TGTGCCAGCAGCGCCGGCGCCTTGGGGGTTGGAGTGTACGAGCAGTACTTC
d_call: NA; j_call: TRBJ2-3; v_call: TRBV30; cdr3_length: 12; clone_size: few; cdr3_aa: CAWKGYGDTQYF; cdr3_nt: TGTGCCTGGAAGGGGTATGGGGATACGCAGTATTTT
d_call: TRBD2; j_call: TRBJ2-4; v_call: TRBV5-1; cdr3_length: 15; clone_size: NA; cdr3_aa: CASSRTSGDAGGQYF; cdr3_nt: TGCGCCAGCAGCCGCACTAGCGGAGACGCCGGAGGTCAGTACTTC
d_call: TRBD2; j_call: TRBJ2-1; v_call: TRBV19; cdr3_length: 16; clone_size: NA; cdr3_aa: CASSIGSGREYNEQFF; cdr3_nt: TGTGCCAGTAGTATAGGATCTGGGAGGGAGTACAATGAGCAGTTCTTC
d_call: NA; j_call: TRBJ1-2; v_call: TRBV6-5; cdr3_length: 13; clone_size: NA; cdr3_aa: CASSTQEGYGYTF; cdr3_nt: TGTGCCAGCAGTACTCAAGAGGGATACGGCTACACCTTC